Listed here is a single TCR beta chain. What it recognizes is unknown. The data are from a study of cytomegalovirus exposure and HLA in healthy donors. Study information: Unique TCRs numbering around 80 million, obtained from HLA-typed donors, made up an early data release.

Notes on the study in general: Available immune exposure information covered CMV serostatus only. Cytomegalovirus-associated TCR beta chains were listed, numbering some 150.

This PCR relied on a set of 60 Vbeta primers and 13 Jbeta primers. The assay was immunoSEQ multiplex PCR, and TCRdb's table has in-frame clones only and misses some. The sample consists of around 130,000 clones, about 82% of them appearing once. Between the trimmed V and J ends, which lost 5 bases and 5 bases, there was a span of 10 bases. CDR3 length equals 13 residues. Germline assignment: CDR1 LNHDA and CDR2 SQIVND (reference sequence). The material sequenced was PBMCs. The rearrangement joins TRBV19 to TRBJ2-1; TRBD2 might be the D (5 bases). This clonotype originated in a man between 25 and 39 years old in good health and CMV-seronegative. The CDR3 protein is CASSPRVDNEQFF. CDR3 in DNA: TGTGCCAGTAGTCCGCGGGTCGACAATGAGCAGTTCTTC.